This is a list of T cell receptor beta chains from one sample in a study of T cell responses to AZD1222 COVID-19 vaccine. Method: immunoSEQ multiplex PCR; TCRdb's copy keeps in-frame clones and lacks some. The sample contains some 98,000 clones, about nine tenths of which appear only once. The sequencing here drew on peripheral blood, taken 28 days after the second AZD1222 dose. These receptors all stem from an adult who received the AZD1222 COVID-19 vaccine. CDR3s include the opening cysteine and the closing phenylalanine or tryptophan. The D gene is left open where the match is weak. A row's size may be missing; if present it is once, few, many or a size class.

j_call clone_size d_call v_call cdr3_aa cdr3_nt
TRBJ1-5 . . TRBV6-5 CASSYSNTGHQPQHF TGTGCCAGCAGTTACTCGAACACAGGACATCAGCCCCAGCATTTT
TRBJ1-5 . . TRBV7-8 CASSLSGGNQPQHF TGTGCCAGCAGCTTAAGTGGAGGGAATCAGCCCCAGCATTTT
TRBJ1-6 . . TRBV18 CASSPLEAAQGNSPLHF TGTGCCAGCTCACCACTTGAGGCAGCCCAAGGGAATTCACCCCTCCACTTT
TRBJ2-4 . TRBD2 TRBV2 CASSARAGVLGTENIQYF TGTGCCAGCAGTGCCCGAGCGGGGGTATTGGGTACCGAAAACATTCAGTACTTC
TRBJ2-3 . TRBD2 TRBV5-1 CASKALAGPPDTQYF TGCGCCAGCAAGGCTCTAGCGGGACCCCCAGATACGCAGTATTTT
TRBJ2-5 . TRBD1 TRBV10-3 CAISESRQGETQYF TGTGCCATCAGTGAGTCTCGACAGGGAGAGACCCAGTACTTC
TRBJ2-5 . . TRBV6-7 CASSYSTREKETQYF TGTGCCAGCAGTTACTCGACGCGGGAAAAAGAGACCCAGTACTTC
TRBJ1-1 . . TRBV6-5 CASSYSRGAEAFF TGTGCCAGCAGTTACTCGAGGGGTGCTGAAGCTTTCTTT
TRBJ2-4 . . TRBV28 CASSLGGQNIQYF TGTGCCAGCAGTTTGGGTGGACAAAACATTCAGTACTTC
TRBJ2-2 . . TRBV19 CASSSERLGTNTGELFF TGTGCCAGTAGTTCCGAGCGTTTAGGAACGAACACCGGGGAGCTGTTTTTT
TRBJ2-7 . . TRBV3-1/TRBV3-2 CASSPSGASSYEQYF TGTGCCAGCAGTCCCAGCGGAGCGAGCTCCTACGAGCAGTACTTC
TRBJ2-3 . . TRBV24-1 CATSDAPGGAPTTDTQYF TGTGCCACCAGTGATGCCCCAGGGGGGGCCCCCACCACAGATACGCAGTATTTT
TRBJ2-5 few . TRBV20-1 CSGREVGTQYF TGCAGTGGGCGGGAAGTCGGGACCCAGTACTTC
TRBJ1-3 . . TRBV7-9 CASSLEVGGGNTIYF TGTGCCAGCAGCTTAGAAGTGGGTGGTGGAAACACCATATATTTT
TRBJ1-1 . . TRBV9 CASSVGEGYTEAFF TGTGCCAGCAGCGTAGGTGAGGGTTACACTGAAGCTTTCTTT
TRBJ2-7 . TRBD2 TRBV11-2 CASSPGTSGYEQYF TGTGCCAGCAGCCCGGGGACTAGCGGGTACGAGCAGTACTTC
TRBJ2-1 . TRBD2 TRBV28 CASTLAGVRDEQFF TGTGCCAGCACTCTAGCGGGAGTTCGAGATGAGCAGTTCTTC
TRBJ2-1 . TRBD1 TRBV5-1 CASSTGTGLFNEQFF TGCGCCAGCAGTACGGGGACAGGGTTGTTCAATGAGCAGTTCTTC
TRBJ1-5 . . TRBV6-5 CASRSAGALNQPQHF TGTGCCAGCAGGTCAGCCGGGGCACTAAATCAGCCCCAGCATTTT
TRBJ2-5 once . TRBV28 CASSPSVPAGETQYF TGTGCCAGCAGTCCGTCGGTCCCCGCGGGGGAGACCCAGTACTTC
TRBJ1-3 . . TRBV7-7 CASSLQGATGDTIYF TGTGCCAGCAGTTTGCAAGGGGCTACCGGGGACACCATATATTTT
TRBJ1-1 . . TRBV5-1 CASSSGASLANTEAFF TGCGCCAGCAGCTCAGGGGCCTCTCTCGCGAACACTGAAGCTTTCTTT
TRBJ2-1 . TRBD2 TRBV11-2 CASSLALSGQGEQFF TGTGCCAGCAGCTTAGCGCTTAGCGGGCAGGGTGAGCAGTTCTTC
TRBJ1-3 . . TRBV5-1 CASSFGGTEPGNTIYF TGCGCCAGCAGCTTTGGGGGGACCGAACCTGGAAACACCATATATTTT
TRBJ1-1 . . TRBV5-1 CASSLVGTGNTEAFF TGCGCCAGCAGCTTGGTAGGCACAGGGAACACTGAAGCTTTCTTT
TRBJ2-7 . TRBD2 TRBV19 CASSIEAGGPYEQYF TGTGCCAGTAGTATTGAAGCGGGAGGGCCCTACGAGCAGTACTTC
TRBJ2-3 few TRBD2 TRBV28 CASSFPGLAGSSTDTQYF TGTGCCAGCAGTTTTCCCGGACTAGCGGGCTCTAGCACAGATACGCAGTATTTT
TRBJ2-7 . TRBD1 TRBV29-1 CSVARDRGYEQYF TGCAGCGTTGCAAGGGACAGGGGCTACGAGCAGTACTTC
TRBJ2-1 once TRBD2 TRBV4-2 CASSQFQGLAGTYNEQFF TGTGCCAGCAGTCAATTCCAGGGACTAGCGGGAACCTACAATGAGCAGTTCTTC
TRBJ1-3 . . TRBV30 CAWSPGSPPGNTIYF TGTGCCTGGAGTCCGGGATCGCCGCCTGGAAACACCATATATTTT
TRBJ2-7 . TRBD1 TRBV5-4 CASSQPRGRSDEQYF TGTGCCAGCAGCCAACCCAGGGGGCGGTCGGACGAGCAGTACTTC
TRBJ1-2 . TRBD1 TRBV19 CASTPRTGLGYTF TGTGCCAGTACCCCGAGGACAGGGCTGGGCTACACCTTC
TRBJ2-7 . TRBD2 TRBV27 CASRPGTTSSYEQYF TGTGCCAGCCGACCCGGGACTACATCATCCTACGAGCAGTACTTC
TRBJ2-2 . TRBD2 TRBV3-1/TRBV3-2 CASSQEGTSGSFNTGELFF TGTGCCAGCAGCCAGGAAGGGACTAGCGGGAGTTTTAACACCGGGGAGCTGTTTTTT
TRBJ2-7 . . TRBV7-6 CASSLTSYEQYF TGTGCCAGCAGCCTTACCTCCTACGAGCAGTACTTC
TRBJ2-1 . TRBD1 TRBV5-1 CASSPGQGTYNEQFF TGCGCCAGCAGCCCCGGACAGGGCACCTACAATGAGCAGTTCTTC
TRBJ1-2 . . TRBV4-2 CASSQDHRAQGLYGYTF TGTGCCAGCAGCCAAGATCATCGGGCCCAGGGGCTGTATGGCTACACCTTC
TRBJ2-2 . . TRBV24-1 CATSDLQGSGELFF TGTGCCACCAGTGATTTGCAGGGCTCCGGGGAGCTGTTTTTT
TRBJ1-3 . . TRBV19 CASRSGEAGNTIYF TGTGCCAGTAGGTCAGGGGAGGCCGGAAACACCATATATTTT
TRBJ1-2 . . TRBV30 CAWRTKGPRNYGYTF TGTGCCTGGAGAACAAAGGGGCCCCGTAACTATGGCTACACCTTC